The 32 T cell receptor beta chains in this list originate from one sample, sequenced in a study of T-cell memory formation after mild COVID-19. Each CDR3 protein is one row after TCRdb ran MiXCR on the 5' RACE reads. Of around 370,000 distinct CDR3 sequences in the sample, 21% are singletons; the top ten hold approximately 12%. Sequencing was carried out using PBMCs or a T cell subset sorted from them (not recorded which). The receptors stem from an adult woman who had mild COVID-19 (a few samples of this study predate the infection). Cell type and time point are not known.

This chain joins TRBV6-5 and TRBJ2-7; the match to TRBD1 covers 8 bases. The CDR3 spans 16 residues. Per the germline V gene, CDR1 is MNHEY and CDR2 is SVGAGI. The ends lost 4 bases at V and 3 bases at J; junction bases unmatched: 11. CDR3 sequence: CASSWDQGAPLYEQYF. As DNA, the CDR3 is TGTGCCAGCAGTTGGGATCAGGGGGCCCCCCTCTACGAGCAGTACTTC.

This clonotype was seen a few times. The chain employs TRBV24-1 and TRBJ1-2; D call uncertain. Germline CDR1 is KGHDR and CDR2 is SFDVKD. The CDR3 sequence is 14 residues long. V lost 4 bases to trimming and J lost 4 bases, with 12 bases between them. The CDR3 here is CATSDTLMGYGYTF. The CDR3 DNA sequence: TGTGCCACCAGTGACACATTGATGGGCTATGGCTACACCTTC.

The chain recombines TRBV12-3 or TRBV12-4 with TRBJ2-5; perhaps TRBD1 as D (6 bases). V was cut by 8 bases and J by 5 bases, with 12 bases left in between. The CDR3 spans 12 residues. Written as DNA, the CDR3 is TGTGCCAGCGGTGGGACAAGTGAGACCCAGTACTTC. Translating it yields CASGGTSETQYF.

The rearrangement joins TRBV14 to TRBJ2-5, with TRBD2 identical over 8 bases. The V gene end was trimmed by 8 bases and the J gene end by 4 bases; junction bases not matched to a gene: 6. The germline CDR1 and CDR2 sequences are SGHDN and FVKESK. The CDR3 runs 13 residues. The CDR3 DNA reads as TGTGCCAGCGGGCGACGGGGGGGAGAGACCCAGTACTTC. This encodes CASGRRGGETQYF.

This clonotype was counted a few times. This CDR3 reads CASRLTGVGQPQHF. The CDR3 DNA sequence: TGTGCCAGCAGGCTTACAGGGGTGGGGCAGCCCCAGCATTTT. This chain links TRBV27 with TRBJ1-5, with 7 nucleotides matching TRBD1. The germline gives CDR1 MNHEY, CDR2 SMNVEV (reference sequence). The V segment lost 6 bases and the J segment 7 bases; nucleotides outside the gene matches: 9. The CDR3 runs 14 residues.

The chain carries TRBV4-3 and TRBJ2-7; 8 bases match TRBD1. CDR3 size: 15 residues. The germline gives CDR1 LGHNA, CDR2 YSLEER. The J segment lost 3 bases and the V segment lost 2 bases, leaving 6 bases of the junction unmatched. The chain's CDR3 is CASSQQEDRGYEQYF. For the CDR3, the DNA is TGCGCCAGCAGCCAACAAGAAGACAGGGGCTACGAGCAGTACTTC.

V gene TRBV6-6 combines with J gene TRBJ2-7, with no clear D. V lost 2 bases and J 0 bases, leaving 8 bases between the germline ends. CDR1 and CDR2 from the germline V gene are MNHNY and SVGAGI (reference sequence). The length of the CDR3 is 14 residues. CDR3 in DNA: TGTGCCAGCAGTTACGGGCGGAGCTCCTACGAGCAGTACTTC. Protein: CASSYGRSSYEQYF.

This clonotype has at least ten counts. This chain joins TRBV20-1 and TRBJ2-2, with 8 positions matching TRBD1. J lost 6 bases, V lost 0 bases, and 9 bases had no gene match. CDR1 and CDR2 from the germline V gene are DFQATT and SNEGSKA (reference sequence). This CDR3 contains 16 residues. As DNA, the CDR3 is TGCAGTGCTAGAGATTTCCAGGGGGCGCGTCCCGGGGAGCTGTTTTTT. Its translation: CSARDFQGARPGELFF.

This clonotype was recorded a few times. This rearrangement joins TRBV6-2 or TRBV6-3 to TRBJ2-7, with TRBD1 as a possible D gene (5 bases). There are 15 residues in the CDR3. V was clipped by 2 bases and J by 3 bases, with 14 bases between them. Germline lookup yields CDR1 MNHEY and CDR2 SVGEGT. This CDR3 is CASSYASGNNYEQYF. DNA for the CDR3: TGTGCCAGCAGTTACGCCTCAGGGAATAACTACGAGCAGTACTTC.

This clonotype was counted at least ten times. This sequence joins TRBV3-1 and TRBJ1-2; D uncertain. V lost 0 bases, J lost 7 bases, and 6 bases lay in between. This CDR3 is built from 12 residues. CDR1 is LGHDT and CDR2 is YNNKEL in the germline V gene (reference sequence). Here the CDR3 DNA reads TGTGCCAGCAGCCAAGATAGGATTGGCTACACCTTC. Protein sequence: CASSQDRIGYTF.

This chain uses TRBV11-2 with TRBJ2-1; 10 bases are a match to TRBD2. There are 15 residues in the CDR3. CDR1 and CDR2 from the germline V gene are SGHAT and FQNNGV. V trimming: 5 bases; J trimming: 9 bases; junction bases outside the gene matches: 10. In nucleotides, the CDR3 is TGTGCCAGCAGCGCGCCGGGACTAGCGCTTGGTGAGCAGTTCTTC. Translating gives CASSAPGLALGEQFF. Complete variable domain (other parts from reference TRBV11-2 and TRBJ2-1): EAGVAQSPRYKIIEKRQSVAFWCNPISGHATLYWYQQILGQGPKLLIQFQNNGVVDDSQLPKDRFSAERLKGVDSTLKIQPAKLEDSAVYLCASSAPGLALGEQFFGPGTRLTVL.

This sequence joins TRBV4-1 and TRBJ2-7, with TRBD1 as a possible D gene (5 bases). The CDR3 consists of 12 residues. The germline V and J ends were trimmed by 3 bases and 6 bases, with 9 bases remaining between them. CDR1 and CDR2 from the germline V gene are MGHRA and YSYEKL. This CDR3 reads CASSQLGAEQYF. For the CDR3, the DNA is TGCGCCAGCAGCCAGCTTGGGGCCGAGCAGTACTTC.

The CDR3 loop is CASRDETSGMGETQYF. The DNA of the CDR3 is TGTGCCAGCAGGGACGAGACTAGCGGGATGGGAGAGACCCAGTACTTC. J is TRBJ2-5 and V is TRBV12-3 or TRBV12-4; 11 bases map to TRBD2. V lost 6 bases and J lost 4; bases outside the gene matches: 10. This CDR3 has 16 amino acids.

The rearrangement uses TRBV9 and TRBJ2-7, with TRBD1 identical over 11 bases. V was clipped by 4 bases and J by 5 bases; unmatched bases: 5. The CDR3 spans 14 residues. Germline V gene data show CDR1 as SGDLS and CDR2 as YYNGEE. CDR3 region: CASSRTGGFNEQYF. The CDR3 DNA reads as TGTGCCAGCAGCCGGACAGGGGGCTTTAACGAGCAGTACTTC.

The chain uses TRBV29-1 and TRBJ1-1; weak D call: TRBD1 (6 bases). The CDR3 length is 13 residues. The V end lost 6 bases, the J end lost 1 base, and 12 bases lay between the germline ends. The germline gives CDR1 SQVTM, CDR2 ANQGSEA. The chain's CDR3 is CSVQGNRNTEAFF. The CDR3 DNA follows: TGCAGCGTCCAGGGGAATAGGAACACTGAAGCTTTCTTT.

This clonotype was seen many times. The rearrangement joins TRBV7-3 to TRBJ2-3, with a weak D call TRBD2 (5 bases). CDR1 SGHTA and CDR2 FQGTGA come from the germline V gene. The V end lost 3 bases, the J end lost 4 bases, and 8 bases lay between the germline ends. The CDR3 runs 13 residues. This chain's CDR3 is CASSFGLADTQYF. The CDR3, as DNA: TGTGCCAGCAGCTTCGGACTGGCAGATACGCAGTATTTT.

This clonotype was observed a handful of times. CDR3 residues: CATSRDTARASPLHF. As DNA, the CDR3 is TGTGCCACCAGCAGAGATACGGCCAGGGCTTCACCCCTCCACTTT. This chain connects TRBV15 to TRBJ1-6; tentatively, D is TRBD1 (5 bases). The V gene's germline CDR1 is LNHNV and CDR2 YYDKDF (reference sequence). V lost 0 bases to trimming and J lost 9 bases, with 12 bases between them. The CDR3 has 15 residues. The full variable domain, rest sourced from reference TRBV15 and TRBJ1-6, is DAMVIQNPRYQVTQFGKPVTLSCSQTLNHNVMYWYQQKSSQAPKLLFHYYDKDFNNEADTPDNFQSRRPNTSFCFLDIRSPGLGDTAMYLCATSRDTARASPLHFGNGTRLTVT.

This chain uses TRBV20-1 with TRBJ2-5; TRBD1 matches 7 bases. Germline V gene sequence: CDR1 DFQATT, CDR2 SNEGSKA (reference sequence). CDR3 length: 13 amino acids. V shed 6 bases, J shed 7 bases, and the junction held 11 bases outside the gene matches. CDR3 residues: CSAPWTGSRTQYF. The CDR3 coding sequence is TGCAGTGCCCCGTGGACAGGCTCCAGGACCCAGTACTTC.

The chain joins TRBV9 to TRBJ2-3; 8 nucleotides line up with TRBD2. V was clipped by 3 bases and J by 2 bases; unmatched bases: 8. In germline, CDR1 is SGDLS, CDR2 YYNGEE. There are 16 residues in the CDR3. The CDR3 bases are TGTGCCAGCAGCGCCTTTAGCGGGGTCTTCACAGATACGCAGTATTTT. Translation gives CASSAFSGVFTDTQYF.

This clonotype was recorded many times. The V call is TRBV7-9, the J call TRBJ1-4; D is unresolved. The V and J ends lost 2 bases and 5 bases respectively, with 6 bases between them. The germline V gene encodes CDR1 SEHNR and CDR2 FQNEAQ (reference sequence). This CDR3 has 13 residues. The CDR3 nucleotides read TGTGCCAGCAGCTTAATGGCGAATGAAAAACTGTTTTTT. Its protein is CASSLMANEKLFF.

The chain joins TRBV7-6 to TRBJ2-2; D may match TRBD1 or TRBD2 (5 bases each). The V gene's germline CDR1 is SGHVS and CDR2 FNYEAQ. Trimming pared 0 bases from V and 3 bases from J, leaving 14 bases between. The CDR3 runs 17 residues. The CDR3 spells CASSLATSRGDTGELFF. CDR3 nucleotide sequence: TGTGCCAGCAGCTTAGCTACTAGTAGAGGGGACACCGGGGAGCTGTTTTTT. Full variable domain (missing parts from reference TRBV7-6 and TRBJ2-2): GAGVSQSPRYKVTKRGQDVALRCDPISGHVSLYWYRQALGQGPEFLTYFNYEAQQDKSGLPNDRFSAERPEGSISTLTIQRTEQRDSAMYRCASSLATSRGDTGELFFGEGSRLTVL.

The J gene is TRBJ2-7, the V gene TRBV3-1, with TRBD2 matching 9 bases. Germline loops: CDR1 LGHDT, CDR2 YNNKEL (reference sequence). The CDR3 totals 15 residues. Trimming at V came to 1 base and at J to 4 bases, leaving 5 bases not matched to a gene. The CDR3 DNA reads TGTGCCAGCAGCCAAGGCGCGGGGGGGCCATACGAGCAGTACTTC. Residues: CASSQGAGGPYEQYF.

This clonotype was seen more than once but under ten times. Written as DNA, the CDR3 is TGTGCCAGCAGTGCCTCCCGGGACAGGGGAACAGATACGCAGTATTTT. Encoded protein: CASSASRDRGTDTQYF. The V call is TRBV2, the J call TRBJ2-3, with TRBD1 identical over 10 bases. CDR1 is SNHLY, CDR2 FYNNEI, per germline. Trimming removed 4 bases from V and 3 bases from J; junction bases left unmatched: 7. The CDR3 extends over 16 amino acids.

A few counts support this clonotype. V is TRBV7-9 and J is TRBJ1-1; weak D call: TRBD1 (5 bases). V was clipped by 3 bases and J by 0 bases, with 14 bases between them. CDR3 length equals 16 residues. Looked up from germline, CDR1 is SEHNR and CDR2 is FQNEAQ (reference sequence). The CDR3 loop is CASSFPGLGVNTEAFF. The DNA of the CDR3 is TGTGCCAGCAGCTTTCCGGGGTTAGGGGTGAACACTGAAGCTTTCTTT.

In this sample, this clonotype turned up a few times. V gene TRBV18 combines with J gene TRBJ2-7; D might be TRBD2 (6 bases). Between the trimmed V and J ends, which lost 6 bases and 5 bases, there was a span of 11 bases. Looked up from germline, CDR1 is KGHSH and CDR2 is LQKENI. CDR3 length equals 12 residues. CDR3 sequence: CASSHGGNEQYF. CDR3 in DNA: TGTGCCAGCTCTCACGGCGGGAACGAGCAGTACTTC.

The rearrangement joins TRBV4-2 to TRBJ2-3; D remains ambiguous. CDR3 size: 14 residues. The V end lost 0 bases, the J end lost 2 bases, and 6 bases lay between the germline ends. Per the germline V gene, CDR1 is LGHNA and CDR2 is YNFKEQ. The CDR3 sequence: CASSQDPYTDTQYF. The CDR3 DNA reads TGTGCCAGCAGCCAAGATCCCTACACAGATACGCAGTATTTT.

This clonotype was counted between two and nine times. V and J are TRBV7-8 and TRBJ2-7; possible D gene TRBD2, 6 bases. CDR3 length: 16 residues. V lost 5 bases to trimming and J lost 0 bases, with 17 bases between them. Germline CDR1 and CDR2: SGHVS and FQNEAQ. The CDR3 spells CASSPVGEGGSYEQYF. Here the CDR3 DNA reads TGTGCCAGCAGCCCCGTCGGCGAGGGAGGCTCCTACGAGCAGTACTTC.

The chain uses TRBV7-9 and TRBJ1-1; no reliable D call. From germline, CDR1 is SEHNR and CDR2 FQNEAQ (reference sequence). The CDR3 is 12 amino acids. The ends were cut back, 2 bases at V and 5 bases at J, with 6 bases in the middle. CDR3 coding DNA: TGTGCCAGCAGCTTACACACAACTGAAGCTTTCTTT. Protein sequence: CASSLHTTEAFF.

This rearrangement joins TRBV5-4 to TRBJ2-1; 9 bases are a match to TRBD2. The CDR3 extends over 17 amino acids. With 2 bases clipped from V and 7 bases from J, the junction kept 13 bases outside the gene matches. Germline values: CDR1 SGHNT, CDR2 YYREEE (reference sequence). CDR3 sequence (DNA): TGTGCCAGCAGCTTACTGGCCTTAGCGGGAGTAGGGAATGAGCAGTTCTTC. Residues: CASSLLALAGVGNEQFF.

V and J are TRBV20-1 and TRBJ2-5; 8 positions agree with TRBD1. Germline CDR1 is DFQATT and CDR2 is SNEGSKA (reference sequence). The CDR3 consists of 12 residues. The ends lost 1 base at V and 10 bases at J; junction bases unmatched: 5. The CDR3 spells CSARAQGAHQYF. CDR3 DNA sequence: TGCAGTGCTAGAGCCCAGGGGGCTCACCAGTACTTC.

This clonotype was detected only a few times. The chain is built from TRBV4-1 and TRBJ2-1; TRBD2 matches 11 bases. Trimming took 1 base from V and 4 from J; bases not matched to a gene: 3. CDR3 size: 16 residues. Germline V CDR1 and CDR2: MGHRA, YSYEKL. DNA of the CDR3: TGCGCCAGCAGCCAAGGAGGGACTAGCGGTTACAATGAGCAGTTCTTC. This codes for CASSQGGTSGYNEQFF.

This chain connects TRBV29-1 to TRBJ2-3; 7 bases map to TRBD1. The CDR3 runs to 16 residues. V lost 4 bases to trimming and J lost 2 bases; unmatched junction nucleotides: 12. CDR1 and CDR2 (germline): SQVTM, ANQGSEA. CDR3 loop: CSVGPRTGRTTDTQYF. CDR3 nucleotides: TGCAGCGTTGGGCCCCGGACAGGACGAACCACAGATACGCAGTATTTT.